This record covers a single TCR beta chain. Its antigen is still unknown. Clones were read by immunoSEQ multiplex PCR, and TCRdb kept only the in-frame ones, dropping some. Of 25,000 to 35,000 clones listed, around 79% were seen once; the top ten hold around 0.62%. This entry is derived from a study of PD-1 blockade in classical Hodgkin lymphoma. In the study overall: The nivolumab dose that patients received was 3 mg/kg, given intravenously every 2 weeks. General study results and limits: Before treatment, complete responders showed about the same diversity as newly diagnosed patients. Diminished baseline TCR diversity has been reported in newly diagnosed patients relative to healthy donors. Whereas CD4+ TCR diversity had risen significantly by C4D1, CD8+ TCR diversity had not.

As to time point: cycle 4 day 1 (C4D1), after about 6 weeks of nivolumab. Each and every patient relapsed after autologous stem cell transplantation, and patients got differing brentuximab vedotin exposure. Out of thawed PBMCs, magnetic negative selection purified CD4+ T cells. The germline V gene has CDR1 SEHNR and CDR2 FQNEAQ (reference sequence). V gave up 5 bases and J gave up 3 bases; unmatched junction bases: 7. This CDR3 region has 15 residues. J is TRBJ1-3 and V is TRBV7-9; 7 nucleotides agree with TRBD1. The input for sequencing was CD4+ T cells from blood, taken before the fourth cycle of nivolumab. The origin of this receptor is a human donor with classical Hodgkin lymphoma. The CDR3: CASSRGNRGGNTIYF. The DNA of the CDR3 is TGTGCCAGCAGCCGAGGCAACAGGGGTGGAAACACCATATATTTT.